The sequence of this T cell receptor beta chain was determined in a study of cytomegalovirus exposure and HLA in healthy donors. The V and J ends lost 0 bases and 6 bases, in that order; junction bases with no gene match: 8. The CDR3 length is 15 residues. Germline V lookup: CDR1 SGHRS, CDR2 YFSETQ. Researchers ran the PCR with 60 Vbeta and 13 Jbeta primers. This table comes from immunoSEQ multiplex PCR, and its TCRdb copy is limited to in-frame clones, with some not included. The sample gives some 80,000 clones, under 65% of which show up once; about 4.7% is in the top ten. The specimen sequenced was PBMCs. The chain joins TRBV5-1 to TRBJ2-7; 8 bases are shared with TRBD1. This receptor was obtained from a male donor in good health and CMV-seropositive. The CDR3 loop reads CASSLGSRGRGEQYF. Written as DNA, the CDR3 is TGCGCCAGCAGCTTGGGGAGCAGGGGGCGTGGCGAGCAGTACTTC.